This T cell receptor (beta chain) was sequenced during a study of blood T cell repertoires in COVID-19 (TCRdb year 2020). Regarding the study in general: Samples from collaborators originated in the United States, Italy and Spain and spanned both the acute and convalescent phases of COVID-19. The material from the prospective study consisted of cDNA or gDNA derived from T cells, B-cell-depleted T cells, or PBMCs. The repertoires were made available in a free public database intended to serve as a resource for research on the immune response to SARS-CoV-2. Samples came from the ongoing ImmuneRACE study (first 160 participants) plus 1,254 subjects from 6 global collaborators. Where available, HLA class I and class II types were obtained from metadata supplied by the sample provider rather than from assay-based typing. Deeply sampled blood TCRbeta repertoires from subjects exposed to, actively infected with, or recovered from COVID-19 were included in the dataset. Sample metadata almost always included a de-identified subject ID, COVID-19 status, age in years and sex. Study-level results and caveats: The amount of clinical and demographic metadata varied by source and participant and was provided uncurated.

This clone came up a few times. This receptor's antigen is unknown. One base away there is no much larger clone; base qualities are not given. In Seattle, one collaborating source enrolled patients while the infection was active and tracked those patients longitudinally over the course of disease. Collaborating institutions collected whole blood in K2EDTA tubes following their own protocols. Collaborator samples were shipped for TCRbeta analysis as frozen whole blood, isolated PBMCs, or DNA extracted from either sample type. TCRbeta CDR3 regions were amplified from genomic DNA by means of the immunoSEQ Assay, a bias-controlled multiplex PCR. Processing in the source paper ran as follows. The number of nucleated cells in each sample was estimated from the amplification of reference gene primers within the assay. To quantify the absolute abundance of each unique TCRbeta CDR3 rearrangement, sequence reads were collapsed and filtered. For each sample, productive Simpson clonality was calculated as the square root of Simpson's diversity index over productive rearrangements. The immuneACCESS repertoire file appears here via TCRdb, limited to in-frame rearrangements. These files lack a portion of the clones; in checked studies, under half of the deficit traces to unresolved V genes, and the cause of the others is not known. D and trimming were read from the DNA, whereas the V and J calls and clone size are those reported in that table. The sample data list about 52,000 clones, and 81% of these were observed just once. Approximately 27% of the sample goes to the ten largest clones.

Sequences SGHVS (CDR1) and FNYEAQ (CDR2) are obtained from the germline V gene. Germline trimming amounts to 5 bases on V and 0 bases on J, with 8 as the count of junction bases outside the gene matches. Spanning cysteine to phenylalanine, the CDR3 consists of 17 amino acids. The entry retains the CDR3 DNA only, 51 bases that are in frame from base 1. The TCR comes from a woman older than 75 with COVID-19, enrolled during active disease. The specimen sequenced was peripheral blood. The chain employs TRBV7-6 and TRBJ1-1; TRBD1 agrees with 11 junctional bases. The DNA is as follows: TGTGCCAGCAGCCCGACCCGGACAGGGGGCATGAACACTGAAGCTTTCTTT. Translated, this is CASSPTRTGGMNTEAFF.